The following is a T cell receptor (beta chain) sequence with its context. Its specificity is unknown. The data originate from a study of T cell responses to AZD1222 COVID-19 vaccine. Study background: Second-dose schedules of about 4 or about 12 weeks were combined.

Germline V CDR1 and CDR2: SGHTA, FQGNSA. V lost 4 bases and J lost 7, with 11 bases in between. The CDR3 contains 14 residues. The method was immunoSEQ multiplex PCR; TCRdb's version includes in-frame clones alone and lacks a portion of them. The data show 100,000 to 150,000 clones, with about nine tenths seen just once and around 7.2% held by the top ten. Study conclusions and caveats: None of the repertoires were sampled until the peak T cell response had passed.

The receptor comes from an adult in good health. The sequencing here drew on peripheral blood, taken on day 0 of AZD1222 vaccination. The rearrangement joins TRBV7-2 to TRBJ1-6; D not certain. As DNA, the CDR3 is TGTGCCAGCAGCTATATCGGAGGAAATTCACCCCTCCACTTT. This sequence encodes CASSYIGGNSPLHF.